These T cell receptor beta chains were read from a single sample in a study of T cells in Graves' hyperthyroidism and ophthalmopathy. MiXCR was run by TCRdb on the multiplex PCR reads, yielding one entry per CDR3 protein. This sample yields 250,000 to 300,000 distinct CDR3 sequences, of which about 14% are seen a single time; 7.5% to 8% belongs to the top ten. Source material: blood. These receptors were collected from a woman aged 25 to 39 with Graves' hyperthyroidism that later progressed to Graves' ophthalmopathy. The CDR3 runs from the conserved cysteine through the conserved F or W. Fields, in order: clone size, D gene, J gene, V gene, CDR3 protein, CDR3 DNA. The D gene is left open where the match is weak. Not every row has a clone size; where given, it reads once, few, many or a size class.

many	-	TRBJ1-4	TRBV30	CAYPGANEKLFF	TGTGCCTACCCGGGAGCCAATGAAAAACTGTTTTTT
-	-	TRBJ1-5	TRBV6-1	CASSLPPYRVNQPRHF	TGTGCCAGCAGTCTCCCCCCCTACAGGGTCAATCAGCCCCGGCATTTT
few	-	TRBJ1-4	TRBV6-2/TRBV6-3	CASSLGREKLFF	TGTGCCAGCAGTTTGGGGAGGGAAAAACTGTTTTTT
many	TRBD1	TRBJ2-7	TRBV7-9	CASTRDRGSYEQYF	TGTGCCAGCACCAGGGACAGGGGCTCCTACGAGCAGTACTTC
-	-	TRBJ1-3	TRBV29-1	CSAQSLDSPESSGNTIYF	TGCAGCGCCCAAAGCCTGGACAGCCCAGAAAGCTCTGGAAACACCATATATTTT
many	-	TRBJ2-1	TRBV4-2	CASSQALVESNEQFF	TGTGCCAGCAGCCAAGCGTTGGTAGAATCCAATGAGCAGTTCTTC
many	-	TRBJ1-2	TRBV19	CASSVTWGSGYTF	TGTGCCAGTAGTGTCACTTGGGGTTCTGGCTACACCTTC
many	TRBD2	TRBJ2-1	TRBV7-3	CASSLTSGIWDEQFF	TGTGCCAGCAGCTTAACAAGCGGGATTTGGGATGAGCAGTTCTTC
once	-	TRBJ1-2	TRBV20-1	CSASQGRGNYGYTF	TGCAGTGCTAGTCAGGGAAGAGGGAACTATGGCTACACCTTC
many	TRBD1	TRBJ1-5	TRBV20-1	CSARQGNQPQHF	TGCAGTGCACGACAGGGTAATCAGCCCCAGCATTTT
many	-	TRBJ2-1	TRBV24-1	CATSDLAGEQFF	TGTGCCACCAGTGATTTGGCGGGTGAGCAGTTCTTC
many	-	TRBJ1-5	TRBV30	CAWSVGRYNQPQHF	TGTGCCTGGAGCGTCGGACGGTACAATCAGCCCCAGCATTTT
many	-	TRBJ2-1	TRBV27	CASTPADRYNEQFF	TGTGCCAGCACCCCTGCGGACAGATACAATGAGCAGTTCTTC
few	-	TRBJ2-2	TRBV27	CASSFVSGLNTGELFF	TGTGCCAGCAGTTTTGTATCCGGACTAAACACCGGGGAGCTGTTTTTT
many	-	TRBJ2-3	TRBV11-3	CASSLSGDTDTQYF	TGTGCCAGCAGCTTATCGGGAGACACAGATACGCAGTATTTT